This T cell receptor (beta chain) was observed in a study of blood T cell repertoires in COVID-19. Study as a whole: In each case, the material was cDNA or gDNA derived from T cells, B-cell-depleted T cells, or PBMCs.

Profiling relied on immunoSEQ multiplex PCR, and the TCRdb table lists in-frame clones only, not all of them. The sample has roughly 140,000 clones, about 90% seen once. This CDR3 is built from 12 residues. CDR1 is SGHTA, CDR2 FQGNSA, per germline. Trimming stripped 2 bases from V and 7 bases from J, with 8 bases between. This clone has only one observation. This sequence was found in a human donor in a cohort sampled during active COVID-19. Input material: peripheral blood. The V call is TRBV7-2, the J call TRBJ1-2; D is undetermined. CDR3 region: CASSLLSLGYTF. The CDR3, as DNA: TGTGCCAGCAGCTTACTGAGCCTTGGCTACACCTTC.